This entry lists 8 T cell receptor beta chains sequenced from one sample in a study of identical twins. TCRdb re-called the 5' RACE reads with MiXCR, one entry per CDR3 protein. The sample carries fewer than 900,000 distinct CDR3 sequences, 15% to 20% recorded once. These sequences were also reported in another study, on T cells expressing NK-cell markers.

Input material: PBMCs. The receptor set was obtained from a woman younger than 30 in good health.

The chain employs TRBV10-3 and TRBJ2-7, with TRBD2 identical over 8 bases. Germline values: CDR1 ENHRY, CDR2 SYGVKD. The trim removed 3 bases at V and 6 bases at J, leaving 7 bases unmatched. The CDR3 runs 14 residues. DNA for the CDR3: TGTGCCATCAGTGAAGGAGCGGGAGAGAGCGAGCAGTACTTC. Its protein is CAISEGAGESEQYF.

This clonotype was picked up many times. The chain combines TRBV20-1 with TRBJ1-2, with D perhaps TRBD1 (5 bases). Germline-derived CDR1 and CDR2 are DFQATT and SNEGSKA (reference sequence). This CDR3 has 14 residues. The V gene lost 0 bases and the J gene lost 8 bases, with 16 bases spanning the gap. CDR3 sequence: CSARDRGVVSGYTF. The CDR3 DNA follows: TGCAGTGCTAGAGATCGGGGCGTCGTGTCGGGCTACACCTTC.

The table lists this clonotype with many counts. This rearrangement joins TRBV19 to TRBJ2-7; D is uncertain. Per germline, CDR1 LNHDA and CDR2 SQIVND (reference sequence). The V end lost 10 bases, the J end lost 5 bases, and 21 bases lay between the germline ends. The CDR3 runs 14 residues. CDR3 bases: TGTGCCACCCGTGACGGCCCGTCCAACGACGAGCAGTACTTC. It is translated as CATRDGPSNDEQYF.

The chain employs TRBV5-6 and TRBJ2-4, with a tentative D call TRBD2 (5 bases). CDR3 length: 18 residues. Germline V lookup: CDR1 SGHDT, CDR2 YYEEEE. Trimming took off 3 bases at V and 2 bases at J, with 21 bases between the two ends. The CDR3 region is CASSSGPRGTGSKNIQYF. CDR3 coding DNA: TGTGCCAGCAGCTCCGGGCCTCGGGGTACCGGTTCCAAAAACATTCAGTACTTC. Complete variable domain (other parts from reference TRBV5-6 and TRBJ2-4): DAGVTQSPTHLIKTRGQQVTLRCSPKSGHDTVSWYQQALGQGPQFIFQYYEEEERQRGNFPDRFSGHQFPNYSSELNVNALLLGDSALYLCASSSGPRGTGSKNIQYFGAGTRLSVL.

In its sample, this clonotype was seen a few times. This rearrangement joins TRBV12-3 or TRBV12-4 to TRBJ1-2; D not certain. The CDR3 loop spans 12 amino acids. The V end was cut by 8 bases, the J end by 2 bases, with 9 bases between. CDR3 coding DNA: TGTGCCAGCGGGGTAGTCAACTATGGCTACACCTTC. This codes for CASGVVNYGYTF.

The rearrangement links TRBV5-1 to TRBJ2-7, with TRBD2 matching 10 bases. V shed 3 bases, J shed 0 bases, and the junction held 3 bases outside the gene matches. The germline CDR1 and CDR2 sequences are SGHRS and YFSETQ. The CDR3 runs 15 residues. The CDR3 region has the DNA TGCGCCAGCAGCTGGGCTAGCGGGAGCTCCTACGAGCAGTACTTC. Translating gives CASSWASGSSYEQYF.

V and J are TRBV5-1 and TRBJ2-2; D is possibly TRBD2 (6 bases). Germline CDR1 is SGHRS and CDR2 is YFSETQ. The CDR3 runs 15 residues. Trimming took off 4 bases at V and 7 bases at J, with 17 bases between the two ends. This CDR3 reads CASSDASAEYGELFF. CDR3 nucleotide sequence: TGCGCCAGCAGCGATGCTAGCGCCGAGTACGGGGAGCTGTTTTTT.

The rearrangement joins TRBV27 to TRBJ2-3; the D gene is possibly TRBD2 (6 bases). The CDR3 length is 16 residues. Germline CDR1 reads MNHEY; CDR2 reads SMNVEV (reference sequence). Deletions cut 0 bases from V and 5 bases from J, with 15 bases between. The CDR3 DNA follows: TGTGCCAGCAGTTTATCCTTTGGGACTTCACGAGATACGCAGTATTTT. Translated: CASSLSFGTSRDTQYF.